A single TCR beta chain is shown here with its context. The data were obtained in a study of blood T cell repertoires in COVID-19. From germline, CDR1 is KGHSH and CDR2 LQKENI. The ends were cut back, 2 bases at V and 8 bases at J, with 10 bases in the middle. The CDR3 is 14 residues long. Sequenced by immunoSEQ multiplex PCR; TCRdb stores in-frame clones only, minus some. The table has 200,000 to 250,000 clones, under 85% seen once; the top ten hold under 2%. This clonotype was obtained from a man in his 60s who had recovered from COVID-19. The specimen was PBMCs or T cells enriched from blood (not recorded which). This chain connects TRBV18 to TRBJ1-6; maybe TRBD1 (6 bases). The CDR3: CASSPGGDDSPLHF. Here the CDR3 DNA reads TGTGCCAGCTCACCAGGGGGCGATGATTCACCCCTCCACTTT.